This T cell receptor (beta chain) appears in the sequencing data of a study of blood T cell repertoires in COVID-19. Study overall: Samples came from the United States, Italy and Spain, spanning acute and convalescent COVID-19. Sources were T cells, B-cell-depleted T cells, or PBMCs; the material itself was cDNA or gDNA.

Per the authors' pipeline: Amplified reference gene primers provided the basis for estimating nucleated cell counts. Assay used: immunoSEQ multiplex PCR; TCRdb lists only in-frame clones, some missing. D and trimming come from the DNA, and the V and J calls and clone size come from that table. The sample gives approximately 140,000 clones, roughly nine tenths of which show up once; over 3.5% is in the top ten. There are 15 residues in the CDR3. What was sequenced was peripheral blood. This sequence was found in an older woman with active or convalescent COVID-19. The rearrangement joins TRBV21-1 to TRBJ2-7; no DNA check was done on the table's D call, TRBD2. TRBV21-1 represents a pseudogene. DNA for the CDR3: TGTGCCAGCAGCACCCGGGGGCAGGGAGGGAATGAGCAGTACTTC. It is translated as CASSTRGQGGNEQYF.